This T cell receptor (beta chain) was recovered during a study of T cell responses to AZD1222 COVID-19 vaccine. This clone turned up a few times. CDR3 size: 17 residues. In germline, CDR1 is MDHEN, CDR2 SYDVKM. Losses at the gene ends were 6 bases for V and 4 bases for J; bases not matched to a gene: 12. Assay: immunoSEQ multiplex PCR; the TCRdb copy retains only in-frame clones and omits some. The sample lists about 120,000 clones, 88% occurring once. The chain uses TRBV28 and TRBJ2-1; TRBD2 agrees at 10 bases. The TCR originated in an adult who received the AZD1222 COVID-19 vaccine. The sequenced sample was peripheral blood, obtained 28 days after the second AZD1222 dose. The CDR3 DNA follows: TGTGCCAGCAGGATCGCTCACGGGACTAGCGAGTACAATGAGCAGTTCTTC. Protein: CASRIAHGTSEYNEQFF.